Shown below are 5 T cell receptor beta chains from a single sample sequenced in a study of blood T cell repertoires in COVID-19. Data came from immunoSEQ multiplex PCR; TCRdb stores just in-frame clones and leaves some out. The sample lists 150,000 to 200,000 clones, about 80% occurring once. The sample comprised PBMCs or T cells enriched from blood (not recorded which). These receptors all come from a woman in her fifties or sixties with acute COVID-19.

The V call is TRBV9, the J call TRBJ2-5, with 7 bases that match TRBD2. The CDR3 sequence is 18 residues long. The V segment lost 4 bases and the J segment 1 base; nucleotides outside the gene matches: 16. Looked up from germline, CDR1 is SGDLS and CDR2 is YYNGEE. CDR3 DNA sequence: TGTGCCAGCAGCCCCGGTGTCGCGGGGGTTAACTCCCAAGAGACCCAGTACTTC. This codes for CASSPGVAGVNSQETQYF.

This chain uses TRBV4-3 with TRBJ1-6, with 7 bases matching TRBD1. The CDR3 length is 17 residues. Germline CDR1 and CDR2: LGHNA and YSLEER. The V segment lost 1 base and the J segment 4 bases; nucleotides outside the gene matches: 7. The CDR3 reads CASSQGDTGVYNSPLHF. CDR3 coding DNA: TGCGCCAGCAGCCAAGGGGATACAGGGGTATATAATTCACCCCTCCACTTT.

This clone was counted between two and nine times. V is TRBV10-1 and J is TRBJ1-1; the D is unclear. CDR3 length equals 14 residues. CDR1 and CDR2 (germline): WNHNN, SYGVQD (reference sequence). Trimming cost V 5 bases and J 5 bases, with 15 bases left between them. Here the CDR3 DNA reads TGCGCCAGCAGTCCCGAGGTACTGTCGACTGAAGCTTTCTTT. Encoded protein: CASSPEVLSTEAFF.

This clone turned up a few times. This rearrangement joins TRBV7-2 to TRBJ1-1; no definite D call. Germline V gene sequence: CDR1 SGHTA, CDR2 FQGNSA. The CDR3 is 14 residues long. Trimming removed 7 bases at V and 1 base at J, with 13 bases between. In nucleotides, the CDR3 is TGTGCCAGCACTATCCGGGGAAAGAACACTGAAGCTTTCTTT. This translates into CASTIRGKNTEAFF.

V usage is TRBV28 and J usage is TRBJ1-2; weak D call: TRBD1 (5 bases). The CDR3 consists of 13 residues. Germline V lookup: CDR1 MDHEN, CDR2 SYDVKM. Trimming shortened V by 3 bases and J by 8 bases, and 13 bases separated the two germline ends. The CDR3 sequence: CASSFQQGYGYTF. The CDR3 DNA sequence: TGTGCCAGCAGTTTCCAGCAGGGTTACGGCTACACCTTC.